Included here is one TCR beta chain sequence, with context. Membership in each cohort depended on participant-reported clinical history. The study counted Cohort 3 donors as recovered given two negative PCRs, clearance, or symptom resolution. This sample is part of a study of blood T cell repertoires in COVID-19. This CDR3 is built from 17 residues. Per the germline V gene, CDR1 is MGHDK and CDR2 is SYGVNS. Unmatched junction bases numbered 6, after V lost 6 bases and J lost 0 bases. Clones were read by immunoSEQ multiplex PCR, and TCRdb kept only the in-frame ones, dropping some. The repertoire holds under 200,000 clones, about four fifths seen once, with more than 3% in the top ten.

This TCR was sampled from a woman aged 55-69 years who had recovered from COVID-19. V gene TRBV25-1 combines with J gene TRBJ1-6; 9 nucleotides line up with TRBD1. Material for sequencing was PBMCs or T cells enriched from blood (not recorded which). The CDR3 DNA reads TGTGCCAGCAGGGCCACAGGGGGCAGCTCCTATAATTCACCCCTCCACTTT. It translates to CASRATGGSSYNSPLHF.